The 6 T cell receptor beta chains listed next were all sequenced from one sample in a study of blood T cells in healthy people across ages. Then a second PCR, running about 7 to 11 cycles, was carried out with a sample-barcoded 5' primer and a J-beta primer mix. TCRdb fed the 5' RACE reads into MiXCR, producing one record per CDR3 protein. This table holds 1.4 million to 1.5 million distinct CDR3 sequences, about 40% found once. The sample was blood. The receptors were sampled from a woman under 30 in good health.

This chain joins TRBV6-1 and TRBJ1-1; no clear D. The CDR3 loop spans 15 amino acids. The germline V and J ends were trimmed by 3 bases and 3 bases, with 14 bases remaining between them. Germline V gene data show CDR1 as MNHNS and CDR2 as SASEGT. CDR3 bases: TGTGCCAGCAGTGACCCACAGATGAGGGACACTGAAGCTTTCTTT. Amino acid sequence: CASSDPQMRDTEAFF.

This clonotype has just a few counts. The chain links TRBV29-1 to TRBJ2-4; 8 nucleotides agree with TRBD2. In germline, CDR1 is SQVTM, CDR2 ANQGSEA. With V trimmed by 3 bases and J by 13 bases, 5 bases remained unmatched. The CDR3 totals 11 residues. DNA for the CDR3: TGCAGCGTTGAGGCCGGGAGGGAGCAGTACTTC. Translating it yields CSVEAGREQYF.

This clonotype was recorded a few times. This chain links TRBV15 with TRBJ2-7; 9 bases match TRBD1. Unmatched junction bases numbered 4, after V lost 0 bases and J lost 1 base. The CDR3 sequence is 16 residues long. CDR1 LNHNV and CDR2 YYDKDF come from the germline V gene (reference sequence). The CDR3 coding sequence is TGTGCCACCAGCAGAGAAGCCGGGACAGGGTCCTACGAGCAGTACTTC. It encodes CATSREAGTGSYEQYF. Filled out from reference TRBV15 and TRBJ2-7, the complete variable domain reads DAMVIQNPRYQVTQFGKPVTLSCSQTLNHNVMYWYQQKSSQAPKLLFHYYDKDFNNEADTPDNFQSRRPNTSFCFLDIRSPGLGDTAMYLCATSREAGTGSYEQYFGPGTRLTVT.

V gene TRBV5-4 combines with J gene TRBJ2-5; 7 bases agree with TRBD1. The DNA matches TRBJ2-1 better at its end, which makes the J call doubtful. Germline CDR1 reads SGHNT; CDR2 reads YYREEE (reference sequence). The CDR3 covers 15 residues. CDR3 sequence (DNA): TGTGCCAGCAGCATCGGACAGGAACTCCAAGAGACCCAGTTCTTC. Residues: CASSIGQELQETQFF.

This clonotype appeared many times. This chain links TRBV29-1 with TRBJ2-7; D gene ambiguous. The germline V gene encodes CDR1 SQVTM and CDR2 ANQGSEA. V lost 4 bases and J lost 2, with 6 bases in between. The CDR3 length is 11 residues. The CDR3 reads CSVGSAYEQYF. The CDR3 nucleotides read TGCAGCGTTGGGTCTGCCTACGAGCAGTACTTC.

The rearrangement joins TRBV6-5 to TRBJ2-7; 7 bases line up with TRBD2. J lost 2 bases, V lost 8 bases, and 12 bases had no gene match. The CDR3 is made up of 15 amino acids. Germline V gives CDR1 MNHEY, CDR2 SVGAGI. The CDR3 is CASASFERGTYEQYF. In DNA form, the CDR3 reads TGTGCCAGCGCCTCGTTCGAGCGGGGAACCTACGAGCAGTACTTC.